Below, one T cell receptor (beta chain) is given with its context. Its antigen is still unknown. TCR beta cDNA libraries had unique molecular identifiers. Via MiXCR, TCRdb re-called the PCR reads, giving one row per CDR3 protein. Among fewer than 900,000 distinct CDR3 sequences, 35% to 55% were seen once, and the ten largest hold just under 5%. The data belong to a study of post-analysis software for immune sequencing data. Turning to the study itself: Clinical courses comprised relapsing-remitting, secondary progressive and progressive-relapsing multiple sclerosis.

Findings and caveats of the study: F measure showed strong co-clustering of same-batch samples.

What was sequenced was blood. This receptor was identified in a girl aged 10-17 years with multiple sclerosis.

The CDR3 sequence: CASSLSFRVGASDEQYF. The CDR3 bases are TGCGCCAGCAGCTTGAGCTTCCGCGTCGGGGCGTCTGACGAGCAGTACTTC. This chain links TRBV5-1 with TRBJ2-7, with D possibly called TRBD1 or TRBD2 (5 bases each). The V gene's germline CDR1 is SGHRS and CDR2 YFSETQ. The V end lost 1 base, the J end lost 5 bases, and 22 bases lay between the germline ends. The CDR3 is 17 residues long. The full variable domain, rest sourced from reference TRBV5-1 and TRBJ2-7, is KAGVTQTPRYLIKTRGQQVTLSCSPISGHRSVSWYQQTPGQGLQFLFEYFSETQRNKGNFPGRFSGRQFSNSRSEMNVSTLELGDSALYLCASSLSFRVGASDEQYFGPGTRLTVT.